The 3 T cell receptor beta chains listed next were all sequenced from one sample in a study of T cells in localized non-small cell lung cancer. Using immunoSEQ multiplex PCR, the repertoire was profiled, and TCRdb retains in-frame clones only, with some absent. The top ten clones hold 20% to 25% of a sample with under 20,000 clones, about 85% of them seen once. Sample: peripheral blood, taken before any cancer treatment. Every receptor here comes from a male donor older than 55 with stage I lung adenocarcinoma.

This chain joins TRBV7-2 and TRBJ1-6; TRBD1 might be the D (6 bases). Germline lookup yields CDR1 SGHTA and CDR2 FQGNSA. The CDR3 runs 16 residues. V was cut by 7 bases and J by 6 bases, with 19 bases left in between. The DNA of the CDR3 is TGTGCCAGCACCTTGTCCAGGGGTGGGGTTAATTCACCCCTCCACTTT. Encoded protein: CASTLSRGGVNSPLHF.

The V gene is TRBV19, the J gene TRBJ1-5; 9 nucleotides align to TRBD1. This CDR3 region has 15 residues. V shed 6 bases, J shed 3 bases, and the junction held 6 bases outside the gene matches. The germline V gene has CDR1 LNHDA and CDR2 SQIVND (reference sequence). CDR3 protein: CASRPGTGHNQPQHF. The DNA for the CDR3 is TGTGCCAGTAGGCCCGGGACAGGGCACAATCAGCCCCAGCATTTT.

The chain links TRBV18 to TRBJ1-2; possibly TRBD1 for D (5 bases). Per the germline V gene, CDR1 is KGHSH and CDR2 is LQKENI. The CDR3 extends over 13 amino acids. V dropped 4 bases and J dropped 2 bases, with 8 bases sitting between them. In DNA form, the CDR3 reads TGTGCCAGCTCACTCCGGGACAACTATGGCTACACCTTC. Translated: CASSLRDNYGYTF.